The 30 T cell receptor beta chains presented below share a single source sample, sequenced in a study of blood T cell repertoires in COVID-19. TCRdb keeps only in-frame clones here, not all; method: immunoSEQ multiplex PCR. The data hold about 200,000 clones, with 89% observed a single time. Sample: peripheral blood. The receptors here all came from a man in his forties with acute or convalescent COVID-19.

The chain couples TRBV9 to TRBJ1-1; the match to TRBD1 covers 8 bases. The V gene end was trimmed by 6 bases and the J gene end by 3 bases; junction bases not matched to a gene: 7. CDR1 is SGDLS, CDR2 YYNGEE, per germline. CDR3 length: 14 residues. DNA of the CDR3: TGTGCCAGCAACAGGGGGGAAAAGGACACTGAAGCTTTCTTT. This gives the protein CASNRGEKDTEAFF.

V is TRBV5-5 and J is TRBJ2-7, with D possibly TRBD1 on 5 matching bases. Trimming stripped 2 bases from V and 9 bases from J, with 18 bases between. Germline lookup yields CDR1 SGHKS and CDR2 YYEKEE (reference sequence). This CDR3 is 14 amino acids long. Here the CDR3 reads CASSLQESPTTQYF. The CDR3 region has the DNA TGTGCCAGCAGCTTACAGGAGTCTCCTACGACGCAGTACTTC.

The chain is built from TRBV2 and TRBJ2-2; TRBD1 might be the D (6 bases). V lost 8 bases and J lost 0, with 16 bases in between. Germline-derived CDR1 and CDR2 are SNHLY and FYNNEI. This CDR3 has 16 amino acids. CDR3 loop: CASEKWGHSNTGELFF. In nucleotides, the CDR3 is TGTGCCAGCGAAAAGTGGGGGCACTCGAACACCGGGGAGCTGTTTTTT.

The chain has TRBV12-3 or TRBV12-4 and TRBJ2-1, with 7 bases that match TRBD2. Trimming cost V 5 bases and J 5 bases; bases outside gene matches: 3. The CDR3 has 13 amino acids. CDR3 sequence reads: CASSRGVDNEQFF. The CDR3 region has the DNA TGTGCCAGCAGTCGGGGGGTTGACAATGAGCAGTTCTTC.

The chain employs TRBV5-8 and TRBJ2-5; D perhaps matches TRBD2 (6 bases). Germline lookup yields CDR1 SGHTS and CDR2 YDEGEE. Trimming removed 1 base from V and 5 bases from J, with 18 bases in between. This CDR3 has 16 residues. CDR3 DNA sequence: TGTGCCAGCAGCTTGACACGGGACTCTGACGGGGAGACCCAGTACTTC. This sequence encodes CASSLTRDSDGETQYF.

This sequence joins TRBV15 and TRBJ1-4, with 10 bases matching TRBD1. Germline V gives CDR1 LNHNV, CDR2 YYDKDF (reference sequence). There are 15 residues in the CDR3. The V gene end was trimmed by 1 base and the J gene end by 7 bases; junction bases not matched to a gene: 3. The CDR3 DNA reads as TGTGCCACCAGCAGAGTCGGGACAGGGGTTGAAAAACTGTTTTTT. This codes for CATSRVGTGVEKLFF.

This clone appeared a single time. The chain uses TRBV7-3 and TRBJ1-1; tentatively, D is TRBD1 (6 bases). Looked up from germline, CDR1 is SGHTA and CDR2 is FQGTGA. Trimming removed 4 bases from V and 6 bases from J, with 12 bases in between. The CDR3 runs 13 residues. CDR3 region: CASSSQTGSEAFF. Written as DNA, the CDR3 is TGTGCCAGCAGCTCACAGACAGGATCTGAAGCTTTCTTT.

This clone was counted only a few times. The chain recombines TRBV4-3 with TRBJ1-1; 9 nucleotides align to TRBD1. Trimming took 3 bases from V and 1 from J; bases not matched to a gene: 0. Germline assignment: CDR1 LGHNA and CDR2 YSLEER. The CDR3 length is 14 residues. CDR3 nucleotides: TGCGCCAGCAGCCAGGGACAGGGGAACACTGAAGCTTTCTTT. This encodes CASSQGQGNTEAFF.

The CDR3 DNA reads TGTGCCAGCAGTTTCGGACAGGGAAACACCATATATTTT. Amino acids: CASSFGQGNTIYF. The rearrangement uses TRBV12-3 or TRBV12-4 and TRBJ1-3; a possible D gene is TRBD1 (6 bases). The CDR3 is made up of 13 amino acids. The V gene lost 3 bases and the J gene lost 4 bases, with 7 bases spanning the gap.

Concerning this clone: Other DNA variants within this sample encode the same CDR3. This chain links TRBV28 with TRBJ1-5; possibly TRBD1 for D (6 bases). Germline lookup yields CDR1 MDHEN and CDR2 SYDVKM. V gave up 10 bases and J gave up 11 bases, with 24 bases separating them. The CDR3 consists of 14 residues. The CDR3: CATVTGRMAGAQHF. The DNA for the CDR3 is TGTGCCACCGTTACAGGACGGATGGCAGGGGCCCAGCATTTT.

Here the CDR3 DNA reads TGCAGTGCTCGTGCCCCCTTCGTGTTACTAGGATCTTCCAATGAGCAGTTCTTC. Encoded protein: CSARAPFVLLGSSNEQFF. The chain has TRBV20-1 and TRBJ2-1; TRBD2 might be the D (5 bases). With 5 bases removed from V and 6 bases from J, the gap between germline ends came to 29 bases. Germline V gene lookup returns CDR1 DFQATT and CDR2 SNEGSKA (reference sequence). This CDR3 spans 18 amino acids.

Of note for this clone: The same CDR3 also results from other DNA sequences found in this sample. The V and J genes are TRBV9 and TRBJ2-1; maybe TRBD2 (5 bases). The V gene lost 3 bases and the J gene lost 9 bases, with 7 bases spanning the gap. The CDR3 is made up of 11 amino acids. CDR1 SGDLS and CDR2 YYNGEE come from the germline V gene. CDR3 amino acids: CASSAGVEQFF. The CDR3, as DNA: TGTGCCAGCAGCGCCGGGGTTGAGCAGTTCTTC.

The chain uses TRBV5-1 and TRBJ1-4, with a possible D match to TRBD1 (6 bases). Germline V lookup: CDR1 SGHRS, CDR2 YFSETQ. V was pared by 3 bases and J by 8 bases, with 14 bases between. The CDR3 contains 14 residues. The CDR3: CASSSQGGQEKLFF. CDR3 sequence (DNA): TGCGCCAGCAGCTCACAGGGAGGGCAAGAAAAACTGTTTTTT. Drawing the rest from reference TRBV5-1 and TRBJ1-4, the complete variable domain is KAGVTQTPRYLIKTRGQQVTLSCSPISGHRSVSWYQQTPGQGLQFLFEYFSETQRNKGNFPGRFSGRQFSNSRSEMNVSTLELGDSALYLCASSSQGGQEKLFFGSGTQLSVL.

V usage is TRBV7-2 and J usage is TRBJ1-2; D is perhaps TRBD1 (5 bases). CDR1 SGHTA and CDR2 FQGNSA come from the germline V gene. Trimming cost V 3 bases and J 2 bases, with 10 bases left between them. The CDR3 consists of 14 residues. The CDR3 loop is CASSFRDVNYGYTF. The CDR3 region has the DNA TGTGCCAGCAGCTTCAGGGATGTCAACTATGGCTACACCTTC.

This sequence joins TRBV5-1 and TRBJ2-5; D uncertain. Trimming removed 0 bases at V and 2 bases at J, with 5 bases between. The V gene's germline CDR1 is SGHRS and CDR2 YFSETQ. The length of the CDR3 is 13 residues. DNA of the CDR3: TGCGCCAGCAGCTTGGGGCCTCAAGAGACCCAGTACTTC. Its translation is CASSLGPQETQYF.

The chain has TRBV30 and TRBJ2-5; 7 positions match TRBD2. Germline loops: CDR1 GTSNPN, CDR2 SVGIG (reference sequence). The CDR3 is made up of 16 amino acids. The V segment lost 3 bases and the J segment 1 base; nucleotides outside the gene matches: 11. In nucleotides, the CDR3 is TGTGCCTGGAGAGCCCCATTGGGGGGGGGCCAAGAGACCCAGTACTTC. Encoded protein: CAWRAPLGGGQETQYF.

V usage is TRBV19 and J usage is TRBJ2-1; D not certain. The germline V gene has CDR1 LNHDA and CDR2 SQIVND (reference sequence). V dropped 4 bases and J dropped 9 bases, with 7 bases sitting between them. The CDR3 runs to 11 residues. The CDR3 coding sequence is TGTGCCAGTAGTAAACATCCTGAGCAGTTCTTC. Its protein product is CASSKHPEQFF.

CDR3 protein: CASSYRLAGGPYEQYF. CDR3 DNA: TGTGCCAGCAGTTACCGTCTAGCGGGGGGGCCCTACGAGCAGTACTTC. This chain links TRBV6-5 with TRBJ2-7; 12 bases map to TRBD2. This CDR3 contains 16 residues. The V gene end was trimmed by 2 bases and the J gene end by 2 bases; junction bases not matched to a gene: 4. CDR1 is MNHEY and CDR2 is SVGAGI in the germline V gene.

In its sample, this clone was seen once. The V and J genes are TRBV5-1 and TRBJ1-5; maybe TRBD1 (5 bases). The V and J ends lost 0 bases and 9 bases respectively, with 10 bases between them. In germline, CDR1 is SGHRS, CDR2 YFSETQ. This CDR3 spans 13 amino acids. This CDR3 is CASSLDGGGPQHF. The CDR3 DNA sequence: TGCGCCAGCAGCTTGGACGGGGGGGGGCCCCAGCATTTT.

The V and J genes are TRBV5-6 and TRBJ1-3; D is unresolved. Trimming removed 4 bases from V and 2 bases from J, with 10 bases in between. The germline V gene encodes CDR1 SGHDT and CDR2 YYEEEE. There are 14 residues in the CDR3. The CDR3 is CASSADPTGNTIYF. CDR3 coding DNA: TGTGCCAGCAGCGCGGATCCTACTGGAAACACCATATATTTT. The full variable domain, its missing parts supplied by reference TRBV5-6 and TRBJ1-3, is DAGVTQSPTHLIKTRGQQVTLRCSPKSGHDTVSWYQQALGQGPQFIFQYYEEEERQRGNFPDRFSGHQFPNYSSELNVNALLLGDSALYLCASSADPTGNTIYFGEGSWLTVV.

This sequence joins TRBV2 and TRBJ1-6; D is possibly TRBD1 (5 bases). Trimming shortened V by 0 bases and J by 3 bases, and 9 bases separated the two germline ends. The CDR3 spans 16 residues. The germline CDR1 and CDR2 sequences are SNHLY and FYNNEI. The CDR3 spells CASSEAQADYNSPLHF. DNA of the CDR3: TGTGCCAGCAGTGAAGCACAGGCCGACTATAATTCACCCCTCCACTTT.

In this sample, this clone turned up once. The chain combines TRBV14 with TRBJ2-1, with D perhaps matching TRBD1 (6 bases). Germline values: CDR1 SGHDN, CDR2 FVKESK. Between the trimmed V and J ends, which lost 4 bases and 9 bases, there was a span of 13 bases. This CDR3 region has 13 residues. The DNA for the CDR3 is TGTGCCAGCAGCCCGCGACAGGCTGGTGAGCAGTTCTTC. This gives the protein CASSPRQAGEQFF.

The V gene is TRBV4-2, the J gene TRBJ2-7, with 12 bases fitting TRBD1. The CDR3 has 16 residues. Germline V gene lookup returns CDR1 LGHNA and CDR2 YNFKEQ. The junction had 8 bases not matched to a gene; V was cut back by 3 bases and J by 5 bases. The CDR3 DNA follows: TGTGCCAGCAGCCAGGGGACAGGGGGCAGGATCCACGAGCAGTACTTC. Translated, it gives CASSQGTGGRIHEQYF.

The J gene is TRBJ2-3, the V gene TRBV6-5, with 9 bases aligning to TRBD1. CDR1 is MNHEY and CDR2 is SVGAGI in the germline V gene. The CDR3 extends over 13 amino acids. V shed 6 bases, J shed 8 bases, and the junction held 6 bases outside the gene matches. In nucleotides, the CDR3 is TGTGCCAGCAGCATGGGACAGGGAGGTACGCAGTATTTT. Its translation: CASSMGQGGTQYF.

The gene calls are TRBV9 and TRBJ2-2; 8 nucleotides line up with TRBD2. The CDR3 is made up of 15 amino acids. Germline lookup yields CDR1 SGDLS and CDR2 YYNGEE. Trimming took 3 bases from V and 0 from J; bases not matched to a gene: 1. The CDR3 DNA sequence: TGTGCCAGCAGCGAGGGACTAGCGAACACCGGGGAGCTGTTTTTT. It translates to CASSEGLANTGELFF.

This chain connects TRBV7-6 to TRBJ1-1; D is unresolved. The CDR3 totals 17 residues. CDR1 and CDR2 from the germline V gene are SGHVS and FNYEAQ. Trimming pared 5 bases from V and 2 bases from J, leaving 21 bases between. In DNA form, the CDR3 reads TGTGCCAGCAGCCGCCGTGCGGCAAGCGTAACTAACACTGAAGCTTTCTTT. The encoded protein is CASSRRAASVTNTEAFF.

The genes are TRBV5-6 and TRBJ1-6; D may be TRBD1 (6 bases). The V gene lost 4 bases and the J gene lost 3 bases, with 14 bases spanning the gap. CDR1 is SGHDT, CDR2 YYEEEE, per germline. The CDR3 has 16 amino acids. In nucleotides, the CDR3 is TGTGCCAGCAGCGTTTCAGGGGTCAGCTATAATTCACCCCTCCACTTT. Translating gives CASSVSGVSYNSPLHF.

The V gene is TRBV2, the J gene TRBJ1-4; 11 nucleotides line up with TRBD1. With 5 bases clipped from V and 3 bases from J, the junction kept 2 bases outside the gene matches. The germline CDR1 and CDR2 sequences are SNHLY and FYNNEI. The CDR3 is 15 residues long. CDR3 nucleotides: TGTGCCAGCAGTTGGGACAGGGGGGCTAATGAAAAACTGTTTTTT. Protein: CASSWDRGANEKLFF.

This clone was seen a single time. V and J are TRBV6-2 or TRBV6-3 and TRBJ2-2; TRBD2 matches at 11 bases. V lost 2 bases to trimming and J lost 7 bases; unmatched junction nucleotides: 12. Germline V gene sequence: CDR1 MNHEY, CDR2 SVGEGT. The CDR3 consists of 18 residues. DNA of the CDR3: TGTGCCAGCAGTTACGGGACCCTAGCGGGGGGCCGGAACGGGGAGCTGTTTTTT. This sequence encodes CASSYGTLAGGRNGELFF.

The chain joins TRBV7-2 to TRBJ1-4; tentatively, D is TRBD1 (6 bases). Trimming left V 5 bases short and J 5 bases short, with 18 bases between. Germline V gene data show CDR1 as SGHTA and CDR2 as FQGNSA. This CDR3 spans 16 amino acids. The CDR3 loop reads CASSRTGAGGNEKLFF. The CDR3 region has the DNA TGTGCCAGCAGCCGTACGGGGGCCGGGGGGAATGAAAAACTGTTTTTT.